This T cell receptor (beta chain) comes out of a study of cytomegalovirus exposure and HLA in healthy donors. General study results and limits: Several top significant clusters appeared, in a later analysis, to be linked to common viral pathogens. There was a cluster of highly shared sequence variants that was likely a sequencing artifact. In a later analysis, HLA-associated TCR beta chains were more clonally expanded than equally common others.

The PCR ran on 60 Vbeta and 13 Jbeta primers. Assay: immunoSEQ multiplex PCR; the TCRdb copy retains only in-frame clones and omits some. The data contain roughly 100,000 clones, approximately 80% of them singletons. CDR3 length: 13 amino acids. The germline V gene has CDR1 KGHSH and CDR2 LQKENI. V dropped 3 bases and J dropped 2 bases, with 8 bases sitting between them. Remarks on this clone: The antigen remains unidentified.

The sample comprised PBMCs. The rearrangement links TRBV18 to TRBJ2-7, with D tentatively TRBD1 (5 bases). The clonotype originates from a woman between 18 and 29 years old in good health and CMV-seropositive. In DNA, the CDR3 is TGTGCCAGCTCACCGGACAATGCCTACGAGCAGTACTTC. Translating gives CASSPDNAYEQYF.